Included here is one TCR beta chain sequence, with context. Distinct nucleotide sequences in the sample also encode this CDR3. The data derive from a study of shared clonotypes between healthy human individuals. The deep-level immunoSEQ assay was used. This table comes from immunoSEQ multiplex PCR, and its TCRdb copy is limited to in-frame clones, with some not included. The sample has about 2.4 million clones, roughly 93% seen once; the top ten hold 0.36%. Germline assignment: CDR1 MGHDK and CDR2 SYGVNS. Between the trimmed V and J ends, which lost 1 base and 4 bases, there was a span of 7 bases. There are 13 residues in the CDR3.

The TCR comes from a man aged 18 to 35 in good health. Some clones in this sample may be carry-over from other donors' samples. Sequencing was done on a sample of naive CD4+ T cells from PBMCs. As to subset: CD45RA+ positively selected. The chain has TRBV25-1 and TRBJ1-1; D is perhaps TRBD1 (6 bases). The CDR3, as DNA: TGTGCCAGCAGTGAATCCAGGGGCACTGAAGCTTTCTTT. Residues: CASSESRGTEAFF.